The 28 T cell receptor beta chains presented below share a single source sample, sequenced in a study of shared clonotypes between healthy human individuals. Profiled with immunoSEQ multiplex PCR; TCRdb holds only in-frame clones, not every one. The sample consists of some 660,000 clones, more than 70% of them appearing once. Sequences were obtained from memory CD4+ T cells sorted from blood. The subset denotes: CD45RA-negative fraction. All receptors derive from a woman under 40 in good health.

A single count supports this clone. CDR3 amino acids: CASTKGGVRNSYEQYF. The CDR3 DNA reads TGTGCCAGCACCAAGGGGGGAGTCCGTAACTCCTACGAGCAGTACTTC. The genes are TRBV11-2 and TRBJ2-7, with D perhaps assigned TRBD1 or TRBD2 (6 bases each). CDR1 and CDR2 (germline): SGHAT, FQNNGV. The ends were cut back, 7 bases at V and 0 bases at J, with 19 bases in the middle. The CDR3 contains 16 residues.

The chain has TRBV5-4 and TRBJ2-1; 7 bases fit TRBD1. The trim removed 3 bases at V and 7 bases at J, leaving 10 bases unmatched. Germline CDR1 is SGHNT and CDR2 is YYREEE (reference sequence). The CDR3 extends over 15 amino acids. The CDR3 coding sequence is TGTGCCAGCAGCTCGACAGGGCGAACTTGGAATGAGCAGTTCTTC. Amino acid sequence: CASSSTGRTWNEQFF. Complete variable domain (other parts from reference TRBV5-4 and TRBJ2-1): ETGVTQSPTHLIKTRGQQVTLRCSSQSGHNTVSWYQQALGQGPQFIFQYYREEENGRGNFPPRFSGLQFPNYSSELNVNALELDDSALYLCASSSTGRTWNEQFFGPGTRLTVL.

The chain combines TRBV2 with TRBJ2-7; D uncertain. V lost 1 base to trimming and J lost 0 bases, with 7 bases between them. CDR1 SNHLY and CDR2 FYNNEI come from the germline V gene. CDR3 length: 14 residues. For the CDR3, the DNA is TGTGCCAGCAGTGAAGGGGCGAGCTCCTACGAGCAGTACTTC. It specifies CASSEGASSYEQYF.

The rearrangement joins TRBV28 to TRBJ2-2; D is perhaps TRBD2 (5 bases). The V end lost 6 bases, the J end lost 5 bases, and 16 bases lay between the germline ends. The CDR3 sequence is 15 residues long. The V gene's germline CDR1 is MDHEN and CDR2 SYDVKM. The CDR3 DNA sequence: TGTGCCAGCAGCCCCTCTCGGGGTGGTACCGGGGAGCTGTTTTTT. As protein: CASSPSRGGTGELFF.

The gene calls are TRBV11-2 and TRBJ2-7, with D possibly matching TRBD2 (6 bases). The CDR3 extends over 18 amino acids. Germline lookup yields CDR1 SGHAT and CDR2 FQNNGV. V lost 5 bases and J lost 2, with 25 bases in between. In nucleotides, the CDR3 is TGTGCCAGCAGCCAAGACACTTGGGCGGGACCCCGAACCTACGAGCAGTACTTC. Translated, it gives CASSQDTWAGPRTYEQYF.

On this clone itself: The identical CDR3 is also encoded by other nucleotide sequences in the sample. V and J are TRBV18 and TRBJ1-2; D call uncertain. CDR3 length: 15 residues. The V and J ends lost 0 bases and 2 bases respectively, with 10 bases between them. Germline V gene data show CDR1 as KGHSH and CDR2 as LQKENI. CDR3 in DNA: TGTGCCAGCTCACCACCGGGCCAGGAAAACTATGGCTACACCTTC. Its protein product is CASSPPGQENYGYTF.

The CDR3: CASSYSAGSGANVLTF. The CDR3 coding sequence is TGTGCCAGCAGTTACTCGGCAGGGTCCGGGGCCAACGTCCTGACTTTC. This chain joins TRBV6-5 and TRBJ2-6; maybe TRBD1 (5 bases). Trimming removed 0 bases at V and 4 bases at J, with 10 bases between. Looked up from germline, CDR1 is MNHEY and CDR2 is SVGAGI. There are 16 residues in the CDR3.

V is TRBV4-1 and J is TRBJ1-2; the D is unclear. CDR1 and CDR2 from the germline V gene are MGHRA and YSYEKL. The V end was cut by 0 bases, the J end by 4 bases, with 12 bases between. The CDR3 extends over 15 amino acids. CDR3 DNA: TGCGCCAGCAGCCAAGACGTGGCCTTAGGCTATGGCTACACCTTC. It encodes CASSQDVALGYGYTF.

The CDR3 here is CASSLGTSGRAGQYF. DNA of the CDR3: TGTGCCAGCAGTTTAGGGACTAGCGGGAGGGCCGGGCAGTACTTC. The chain carries TRBV28 and TRBJ2-7, with TRBD2 identical over 16 bases. The CDR3 extends over 15 amino acids. CDR1 is MDHEN, CDR2 SYDVKM, per germline. Trimming at V came to 2 bases and at J to 9 bases, leaving 4 bases not matched to a gene.

V is TRBV21-1 and J is TRBJ2-3; whether TRBD1, the table's D call, matches the DNA was not checked. TRBV21-1 has pseudogene status. This CDR3 contains 18 residues. CDR3 nucleotide sequence: TGTGCCAGCAGCAAAAAAGAGGGACAGGGGGAAAAACCAGATACGCAGTATTTT. It specifies CASSKKEGQGEKPDTQYF.

The V call is TRBV19, the J call TRBJ2-1, with D tentatively TRBD1 (7 bases). This CDR3 is 16 amino acids long. Trimming stripped 4 bases from V and 7 bases from J, with 20 bases between. CDR1 is LNHDA, CDR2 SQIVND, per germline (reference sequence). The CDR3 reads CASSTLAGGLANEQFF. CDR3 nucleotides: TGTGCCAGTAGTACTCTGGCAGGGGGGTTGGCGAATGAGCAGTTCTTC. Supplemented by reference TRBV19 and TRBJ2-1, the full variable domain reads DGGITQSPKYLFRKEGQNVTLSCEQNLNHDAMYWYRQDPGQGLRLIYYSQIVNDFQKGDIAEGYSVSREKKESFPLTVTSAQKNPTAFYLCASSTLAGGLANEQFFGPGTRLTVL.

The chain uses TRBV28 and TRBJ1-1, with D unresolved. Germline CDR1 MDHEN, CDR2 SYDVKM. CDR3 size: 14 residues. Deletions cut 5 bases from V and 6 bases from J, with 16 bases between. CDR3 nucleotides: TGTGCCAGCAGTCGCACCCTGGAAGGCCCTGAAGCTTTCTTT. It codes for CASSRTLEGPEAFF.

This clone was seen more than once but under ten times. The chain is built from TRBV6-1 and TRBJ2-4; the match to TRBD2 covers 13 bases. V was pared by 4 bases and J by 9 bases, with 9 bases of the junction left unmatched. The germline gives CDR1 MNHNS, CDR2 SASEGT. The CDR3 loop spans 16 amino acids. The CDR3 DNA sequence: TGTGCCAGCAGTGTCCGACTAGCGGGAGGAGGTAGCATTCAGTACTTC. Encoded protein: CASSVRLAGGGSIQYF.

The J gene is TRBJ2-7, the V gene TRBV29-1; TRBD1 aligns across 7 bases. V was clipped by 0 bases and J by 2 bases; unmatched bases: 1. From germline, CDR1 is SQVTM and CDR2 ANQGSEA. This CDR3 has 13 amino acids. The CDR3 DNA reads TGCAGCGTTGAAGAACAGGGGACCTACGAGCAGTACTTC. Its translation: CSVEEQGTYEQYF.

V gene TRBV11-2 combines with J gene TRBJ2-1, with D possibly being TRBD2 (6 bases). Germline V gives CDR1 SGHAT, CDR2 FQNNGV. V was pared by 5 bases and J by 5 bases, with 16 bases between. The CDR3 totals 15 residues. The CDR3 bases are TGTGCCAGCAGCCCGAACTGGCGGGGAAACAATGAGCAGTTCTTC. It codes for CASSPNWRGNNEQFF.

The rearrangement joins TRBV10-2 to TRBJ2-5, with 10 bases that match TRBD2. V lost 4 bases to trimming and J lost 5 bases; unmatched junction nucleotides: 1. The CDR3 is 13 residues long. Germline assignment: CDR1 WSHSY and CDR2 SAAADI. In nucleotides, the CDR3 is TGCGCCAGCAGTGCAGCGGGAGGGGAGACCCAGTACTTC. Protein sequence: CASSAAGGETQYF.

The rearrangement joins TRBV2 to TRBJ2-1, with 7 bases aligning to TRBD2. The CDR3 has 16 residues. Germline CDR1 is SNHLY and CDR2 is FYNNEI. The V segment lost 7 bases and the J segment 5 bases; nucleotides outside the gene matches: 14. CDR3 nucleotides: TGTGCCAGCAATCCCCATGTGGCTAGCGGAGACAATGAGCAGTTCTTC. It specifies CASNPHVASGDNEQFF.

This clone has just a few counts. V and J are TRBV2 and TRBJ2-1; D not certain. The CDR3 runs 13 residues. Germline V gene data show CDR1 as SNHLY and CDR2 as FYNNEI. V lost 2 bases and J lost 5, with 7 bases in between. The CDR3 spells CASSEIENNEQFF. For the CDR3, the DNA is TGTGCCAGCAGTGAAATAGAGAACAATGAGCAGTTCTTC.

This clone was found once. The rearrangement uses TRBV16 and TRBJ1-5; 7 nucleotides match TRBD1. Germline V gene data show CDR1 as KGHSY and CDR2 as FQNENV. The CDR3 consists of 15 residues. V dropped 2 bases and J dropped 4; count of bases not matched to a gene: 5. The chain's CDR3 is CASSQRGQLNQPQHF. CDR3 DNA: TGTGCCAGCAGCCAACGGGGACAGCTAAATCAGCCCCAGCATTTT.

V is TRBV27 and J is TRBJ2-6; a possible D gene is TRBD1 (6 bases). Trimming removed 8 bases from V and 0 bases from J, with 20 bases in between. The CDR3 sequence is 18 residues long. Germline V gene lookup returns CDR1 MNHEY and CDR2 SMNVEV (reference sequence). CDR3 sequence: CASGITGTRHSGANVLTF. The CDR3 nucleotides read TGTGCCAGCGGTATTACCGGGACAAGACACTCTGGGGCCAACGTCCTGACTTTC.

This clone has just a few counts. The chain couples TRBV6-6 to TRBJ1-1; D is unclear. The CDR3 is 15 residues long. Germline loops: CDR1 MNHNY, CDR2 SVGAGI (reference sequence). V lost 0 bases and J 0 bases, leaving 8 bases between the germline ends. As DNA, the CDR3 is TGTGCCAGCAGTTACTCGGGCAATATGAACACTGAAGCTTTCTTT. This codes for CASSYSGNMNTEAFF.

CDR3 nucleotides: TGCGCCAGCAGCTTGGCCGGGACTCTCTACGAGCAGTACTTC. As protein: CASSLAGTLYEQYF. The genes are TRBV5-1 and TRBJ2-7; D is possibly TRBD2 (6 bases). Trimming cost V 0 bases and J 3 bases, with 10 bases left between them. This CDR3 comprises 14 residues. Germline V lookup: CDR1 SGHRS, CDR2 YFSETQ. The whole variable domain, filled in from reference TRBV5-1 and TRBJ2-7, reads KAGVTQTPRYLIKTRGQQVTLSCSPISGHRSVSWYQQTPGQGLQFLFEYFSETQRNKGNFPGRFSGRQFSNSRSEMNVSTLELGDSALYLCASSLAGTLYEQYFGPGTRLTVT.

The chain carries TRBV7-9 and TRBJ2-7, with D possibly being TRBD1 or TRBD2 (7 bases each). Trimming stripped 5 bases from V and 4 bases from J, with 15 bases between. CDR3 length: 14 amino acids. From germline, CDR1 is SEHNR and CDR2 FQNEAQ (reference sequence). The CDR3 region is CASSTRGGEYEQYF. CDR3 nucleotides: TGTGCCAGCAGCACCAGGGGGGGAGAATACGAGCAGTACTTC. Supplemented by reference TRBV7-9 and TRBJ2-7, the full variable domain reads DTGVSQNPRHKITKRGQNVTFRCDPISEHNRLYWYRQTLGQGPEFLTYFQNEAQLEKSRLLSDRFSAERPKGSFSTLEIQRTEQGDSAMYLCASSTRGGEYEQYFGPGTRLTVT.

The chain couples TRBV28 to TRBJ1-5; TRBD1 is a possible D gene (5 bases). Germline V gene data show CDR1 as MDHEN and CDR2 as SYDVKM. V lost 6 bases and J 1 base, leaving 10 bases between the germline ends. CDR3 length: 14 amino acids. As DNA, the CDR3 is TGTGCCAGCAGCGGTCGGGGGAGCAATCAGCCCCAGCATTTT. Its protein is CASSGRGSNQPQHF.

In DNA, the CDR3 is TGTGCCAGCTCTATTGGGGGGGCCCACGAGCAGTACTTC. It encodes CASSIGGAHEQYF. J is TRBJ2-7 and V is TRBV18, with D possibly matching TRBD2 (7 bases). The length of the CDR3 is 13 residues. Germline V gene lookup returns CDR1 KGHSH and CDR2 LQKENI. Trimming stripped 6 bases from V and 5 bases from J, with 14 bases between.

This clone was seen a few times. The chain combines TRBV19 with TRBJ1-5; D is undetermined. Per germline, CDR1 LNHDA and CDR2 SQIVND (reference sequence). CDR3 length equals 19 residues. Trimming shortened V by 6 bases and J by 0 bases, and 24 bases separated the two germline ends. As DNA, the CDR3 is TGTGCCAGTAGCTTCGGCATCCTCGTTCAACCCCTTAGCAATCAGCCCCAGCATTTT. Translating it yields CASSFGILVQPLSNQPQHF. Full variable domain (remainder filled in from reference TRBV19 and TRBJ1-5): DGGITQSPKYLFRKEGQNVTLSCEQNLNHDAMYWYRQDPGQGLRLIYYSQIVNDFQKGDIAEGYSVSREKKESFPLTVTSAQKNPTAFYLCASSFGILVQPLSNQPQHFGDGTRLSIL.

V and J are TRBV5-1 and TRBJ1-4, with D hard to call. Deletions cut 1 base from V and 8 bases from J, with 24 bases between. The CDR3 totals 18 residues. The germline V gene has CDR1 SGHRS and CDR2 YFSETQ. The CDR3 region has the DNA TGCGCCAGCAGCTTGCAGTCTCCGGCCCCAACGGGATTAGAAAAACTGTTTTTT. Translating it yields CASSLQSPAPTGLEKLFF.

This chain links TRBV2 with TRBJ2-3, with D uncertain. Per germline, CDR1 SNHLY and CDR2 FYNNEI. The V end lost 7 bases, the J end lost 0 bases, and 11 bases lay between the germline ends. The CDR3 has 14 residues. The CDR3 nucleotides read TGTGCCAGCACCGGGCCCTATAGCACAGATACGCAGTATTTT. Residues: CASTGPYSTDTQYF.